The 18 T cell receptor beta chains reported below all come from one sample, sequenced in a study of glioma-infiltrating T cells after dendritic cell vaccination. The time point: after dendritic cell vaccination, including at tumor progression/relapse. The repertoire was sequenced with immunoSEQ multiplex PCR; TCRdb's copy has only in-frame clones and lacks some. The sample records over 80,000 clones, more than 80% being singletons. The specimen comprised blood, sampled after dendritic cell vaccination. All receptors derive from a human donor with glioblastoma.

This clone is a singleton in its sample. CDR3: CASSQPVYGRGKKYLGYTF. The CDR3 DNA is TGCGCCAGCAGTCAACCCGTGTATGGACGGGGAAAGAAGTATCTTGGCTACACCTTC. The gene calls are TRBV23-1 and TRBJ1-2; D is ambiguous. TRBV23-1 is flagged as an ORF with uncertain function. The CDR3 totals 19 residues. With 2 bases removed from V and 7 bases from J, the gap between germline ends came to 29 bases.

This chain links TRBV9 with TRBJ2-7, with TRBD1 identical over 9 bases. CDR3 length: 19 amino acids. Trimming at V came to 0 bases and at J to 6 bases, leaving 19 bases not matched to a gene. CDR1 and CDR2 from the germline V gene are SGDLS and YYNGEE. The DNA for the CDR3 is TGTGCCAGCAGCGTAGCCCCAGGGACAGGGAGGCGATTGTTAGGCGAGCAGTACTTC. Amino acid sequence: CASSVAPGTGRRLLGEQYF. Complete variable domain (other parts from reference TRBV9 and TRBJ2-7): DSGVTQTPKHLITATGQRVTLRCSPRSGDLSVYWYQQSLDQGLQFLIQYYNGEERAKGNILERFSAQQFPDLHSELNLSSLELGDSALYFCASSVAPGTGRRLLGEQYFGPGTRLTVT.

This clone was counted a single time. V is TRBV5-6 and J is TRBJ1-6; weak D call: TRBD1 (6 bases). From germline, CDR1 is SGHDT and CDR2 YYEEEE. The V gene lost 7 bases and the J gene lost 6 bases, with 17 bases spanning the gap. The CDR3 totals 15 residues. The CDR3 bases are TGTGCCAGCTCCAGGCTCGGACAGATTAATTCACCCCTCCACTTT. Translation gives CASSRLGQINSPLHF.

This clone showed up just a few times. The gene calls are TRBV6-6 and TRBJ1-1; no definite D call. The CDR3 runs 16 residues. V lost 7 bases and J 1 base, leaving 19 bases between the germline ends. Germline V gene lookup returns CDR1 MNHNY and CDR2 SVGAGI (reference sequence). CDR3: CASTPRGSGANTEAFF. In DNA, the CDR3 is TGTGCCAGCACCCCTCGAGGGTCGGGAGCGAACACTGAAGCTTTCTTT.

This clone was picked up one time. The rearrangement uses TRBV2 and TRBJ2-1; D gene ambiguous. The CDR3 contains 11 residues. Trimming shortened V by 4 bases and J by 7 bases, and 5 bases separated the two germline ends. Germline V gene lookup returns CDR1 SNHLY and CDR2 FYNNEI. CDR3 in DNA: TGTGCCAGCAGTGCCCGGAATGAGCAGTTCTTC. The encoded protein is CASSARNEQFF.

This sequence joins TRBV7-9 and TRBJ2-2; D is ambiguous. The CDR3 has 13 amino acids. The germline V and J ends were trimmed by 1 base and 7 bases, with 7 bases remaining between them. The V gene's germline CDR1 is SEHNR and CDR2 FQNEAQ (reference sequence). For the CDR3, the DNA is TGTGCCAGCAGCTTAGGGGCCCACGGGGAGCTGTTTTTT. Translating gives CASSLGAHGELFF.

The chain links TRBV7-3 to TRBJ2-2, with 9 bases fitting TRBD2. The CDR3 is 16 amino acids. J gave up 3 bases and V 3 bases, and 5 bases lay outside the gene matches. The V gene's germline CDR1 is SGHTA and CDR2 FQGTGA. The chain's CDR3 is CASSFQAGGDTGELFF. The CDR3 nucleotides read TGTGCCAGCAGCTTTCAGGCGGGAGGGGACACCGGGGAGCTGTTTTTT.

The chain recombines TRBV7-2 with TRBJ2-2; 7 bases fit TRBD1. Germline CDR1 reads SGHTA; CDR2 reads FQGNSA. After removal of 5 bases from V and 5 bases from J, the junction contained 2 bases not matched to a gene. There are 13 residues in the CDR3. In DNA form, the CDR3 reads TGTGCCAGCAGCCACAGGGGAACCGGGGAGCTGTTTTTT. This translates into CASSHRGTGELFF.

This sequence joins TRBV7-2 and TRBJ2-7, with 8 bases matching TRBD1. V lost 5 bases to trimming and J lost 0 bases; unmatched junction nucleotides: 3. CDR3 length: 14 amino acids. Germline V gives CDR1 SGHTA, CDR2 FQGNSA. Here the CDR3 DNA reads TGTGCCAGCAGCCCAGGGACAGGCTCCTACGAGCAGTACTTC. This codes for CASSPGTGSYEQYF.

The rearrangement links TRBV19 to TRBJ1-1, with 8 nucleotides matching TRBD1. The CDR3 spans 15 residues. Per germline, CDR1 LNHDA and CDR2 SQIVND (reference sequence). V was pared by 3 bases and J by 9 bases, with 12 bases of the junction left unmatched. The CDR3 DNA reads TGTGCCAGTAGTATTTCGGCAGGGGGCTCTCCACAAGCTTTCTTT. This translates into CASSISAGGSPQAFF. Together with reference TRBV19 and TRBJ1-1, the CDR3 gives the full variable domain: DGGITQSPKYLFRKEGQNVTLSCEQNLNHDAMYWYRQDPGQGLRLIYYSQIVNDFQKGDIAEGYSVSREKKESFPLTVTSAQKNPTAFYLCASSISAGGSPQAFFGQGTRLTVV.

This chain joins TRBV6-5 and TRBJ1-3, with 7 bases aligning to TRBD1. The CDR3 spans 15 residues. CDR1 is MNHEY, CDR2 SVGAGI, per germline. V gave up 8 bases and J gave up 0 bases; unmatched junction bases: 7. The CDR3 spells CASSRDSGSGNTIYF. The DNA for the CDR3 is TGTGCCAGCTCCCGGGACAGCGGCTCTGGAAACACCATATATTTT.

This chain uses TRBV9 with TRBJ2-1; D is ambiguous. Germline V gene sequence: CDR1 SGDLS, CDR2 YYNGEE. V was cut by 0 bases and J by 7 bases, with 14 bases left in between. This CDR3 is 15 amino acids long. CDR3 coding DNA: TGTGCCAGCAGCGTAGGTCTAGTTCCCTCTAATGAGCAGTTCTTC. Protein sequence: CASSVGLVPSNEQFF.

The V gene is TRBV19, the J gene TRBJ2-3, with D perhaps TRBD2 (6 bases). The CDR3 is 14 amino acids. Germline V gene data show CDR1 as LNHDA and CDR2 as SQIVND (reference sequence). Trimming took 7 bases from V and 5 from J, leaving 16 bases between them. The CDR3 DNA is TGTGCCAGTAATCCGGGACTTCAAATAGATACGCAGTATTTT. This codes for CASNPGLQIDTQYF.

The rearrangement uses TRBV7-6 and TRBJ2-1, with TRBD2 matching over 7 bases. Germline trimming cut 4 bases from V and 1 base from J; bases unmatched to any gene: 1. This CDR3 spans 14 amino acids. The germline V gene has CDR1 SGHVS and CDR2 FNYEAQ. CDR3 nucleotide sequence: TGTGCCAGCAGCTCGGGGGGATCCTACAATGAGCAGTTCTTC. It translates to CASSSGGSYNEQFF.

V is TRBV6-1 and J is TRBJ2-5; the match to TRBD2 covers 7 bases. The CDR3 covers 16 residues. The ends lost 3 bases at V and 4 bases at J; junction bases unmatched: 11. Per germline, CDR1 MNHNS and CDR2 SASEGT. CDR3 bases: TGTGCCAGCAGTGAGGCCGTGACTAGCCGAGGAGAGACCCAGTACTTC. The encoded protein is CASSEAVTSRGETQYF.

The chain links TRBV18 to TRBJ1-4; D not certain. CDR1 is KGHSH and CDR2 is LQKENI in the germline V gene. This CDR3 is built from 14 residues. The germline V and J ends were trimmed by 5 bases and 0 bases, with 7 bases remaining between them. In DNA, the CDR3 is TGTGCCAGCTCAGCGGCTGCAACTAATGAAAAACTGTTTTTT. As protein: CASSAAATNEKLFF. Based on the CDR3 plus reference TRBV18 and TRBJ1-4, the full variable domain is NAGVMQNPRHLVRRRGQEARLRCSPMKGHSHVYWYRQLPEEGLKFMVYLQKENIIDESGMPKERFSAEFPKEGPSILRIQQVVRGDSAAYFCASSAAATNEKLFFGSGTQLSVL.

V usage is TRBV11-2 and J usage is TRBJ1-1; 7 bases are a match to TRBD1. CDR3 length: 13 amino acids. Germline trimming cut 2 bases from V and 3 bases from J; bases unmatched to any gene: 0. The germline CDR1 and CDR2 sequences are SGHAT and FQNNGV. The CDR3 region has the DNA TGTGCCAGCAGCTTACAGGGGGACACTGAAGCTTTCTTT. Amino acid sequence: CASSLQGDTEAFF.

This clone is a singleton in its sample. The CDR3: CASSVYGGGETQYF. CDR3 nucleotides: TGTGCCAGCAGCGTATATGGGGGCGGGGAGACCCAGTACTTC. V usage is TRBV9 and J usage is TRBJ2-5; a possible D gene is TRBD1 (6 bases). The germline V gene encodes CDR1 SGDLS and CDR2 YYNGEE. The CDR3 spans 14 residues. The V end lost 1 base, the J end lost 5 bases, and 12 bases lay between the germline ends.